This TCR beta chain stems from a study of T-cell reconstitution after alpha-beta-depleted transplantation in children. As it was prepared, the TCRbeta library received unique molecular identifiers. TCRdb itself ran the PCR reads through MiXCR, one entry per CDR3 protein. Seen here are 350,000 to 450,000 distinct CDR3 sequences, 13% observed once, and the top ten hold 4% to 5.5%. Germline V gene sequence: CDR1 SGDLS, CDR2 YYNGEE. The V gene lost 0 bases and the J gene lost 7 bases, with 10 bases spanning the gap. The CDR3 is made up of 13 amino acids. The clonotype was recovered from a human donor who donated a stem cell graft to a child with Fanconi anemia. The source material was PBMCs, sampled from the stem cell graft. The V gene is TRBV9, the J gene TRBJ1-2; D is unclear. In DNA form, the CDR3 reads TGTGCCAGCAGCGTAGGGGCAGGAGGTGGCTACACCTTC. This encodes CASSVGAGGGYTF.